The T cell receptor (beta chain) under discussion was sequenced for a study of blood T cells in healthy people across ages. Overall study context: The capture of about one barcoded beta molecule per two T cells was achieved by template switching.

The second PCR ran roughly 7 to 11 cycles with a sample-barcoded 5' primer and J-beta primers. TCRdb redid the calling of the 5' RACE reads with MiXCR, one entry per CDR3 protein. Here the sample spans fewer than 700,000 distinct CDR3 sequences, 47% being singletons. Study-level points and caveats: Per million T cells, TCR beta diversity dropped about linearly as age rose.

The germline V gene has CDR1 DFQATT and CDR2 SNEGSKA (reference sequence). This CDR3 spans 12 amino acids. The V end was cut by 2 bases, the J end by 5 bases, with 8 bases between. Regarding this clonotype: Its antigen is currently unknown.

Material for sequencing was blood. The chain couples TRBV20-1 to TRBJ2-3; D gene unclear. The receptor was isolated from a man aged 80 or over in good health. This chain's CDR3 is CSARKGLDTQYF. The CDR3 DNA reads as TGCAGTGCTAGAAAGGGTCTAGATACGCAGTATTTT.